This TCR beta chain appears in the sequencing data of a study of T-cell memory formation after mild COVID-19. Per germline, CDR1 MGHDK and CDR2 SYGVNS. Trimming removed 6 bases at V and 6 bases at J, with 9 bases between. This CDR3 comprises 11 residues. Each CDR3 protein is one row after TCRdb ran MiXCR on the 5' RACE reads. The sample yields over 130,000 distinct CDR3 sequences, around 14% seen once. This receptor was identified in an adult woman who had mild COVID-19 (a few samples of this study predate the infection). Cell type and time point are not known. The sample was PBMCs or a T cell subset sorted from them (not recorded which). This chain links TRBV25-1 with TRBJ2-7, with D unclear. The CDR3 nucleotides are TGTGCCAGCAGGGTGGGCTCCGAGCAGTACTTC. Translated, it gives CASRVGSEQYF.